These 28 T cell receptor beta chains were sequenced from one sample in a study of shared clonotypes between healthy human individuals. Here immunoSEQ multiplex PCR was the method, and the copy in TCRdb shows in-frame clones only, minus some. The sample lists about 710,000 clones, about three quarters occurring once. The source material was memory CD4+ T cells sorted from blood. Subset given: CD45RA-negative fraction. All receptors derive from a woman younger than 45 in good health.

The chain employs TRBV5-1 and TRBJ2-7; 10 bases map to TRBD2. The CDR3 is 15 residues long. Germline values: CDR1 SGHRS, CDR2 YFSETQ. V trimming: 6 bases; J trimming: 3 bases; junction bases outside the gene matches: 9. The CDR3 is CASTWGTSENYEQYF. DNA of the CDR3: TGCGCCAGCACATGGGGGACTAGCGAGAACTACGAGCAGTACTTC.

The rearrangement joins TRBV25-1 to TRBJ1-1; D is ambiguous. Germline V gene sequence: CDR1 MGHDK, CDR2 SYGVNS. Trimming took off 2 bases at V and 5 bases at J, with 6 bases between the two ends. The CDR3 sequence is 12 residues long. CDR3 sequence: CASSEAGTEAFF. DNA of the CDR3: TGTGCCAGCAGTGAAGCGGGGACTGAAGCTTTCTTT.

About this clone: Other DNA sequences from this sample encode an identical CDR3 as well. V usage is TRBV11-2 and J usage is TRBJ1-3; TRBD1 might be the D (6 bases). The CDR3 spans 15 residues. V was shortened by 1 base and J by 4 bases, with 11 bases between the two germline ends. CDR1 SGHAT and CDR2 FQNNGV come from the germline V gene. For the CDR3, the DNA is TGTGCCAGCAGCTTAGTCTCAGGGGCAGGAAACACCATATATTTT. Its protein product is CASSLVSGAGNTIYF.

This clone was counted only a few times. The chain links TRBV29-1 to TRBJ1-4; D possibly corresponds to TRBD1 (6 bases). Germline V gene sequence: CDR1 SQVTM, CDR2 ANQGSEA. This CDR3 spans 13 amino acids. V dropped 5 bases and J dropped 10 bases, with 17 bases sitting between them. CDR3 amino acids: CSVQQGAKTKLFF. The CDR3 DNA reads TGCAGCGTTCAACAGGGCGCAAAGACAAAACTGTTTTTT.

For this clone: At one end, the junction sequence differs from germline, possibly due to a read error. The rearrangement uses TRBV5-8 and TRBJ2-3; D is unclear. The CDR3 totals 12 residues. CDR1 and CDR2 from the germline V gene are SGHTS and YDEGEE. The chain's CDR3 is CASSLQQIRSNF. The DNA for the CDR3 is TGTGCCAGCAGCTTACAACAGATACGCAGTAATTTT.

This clone was counted a single time. This chain uses TRBV7-2 with TRBJ2-7, with a possible D match to TRBD1 (6 bases). The germline V and J ends were trimmed by 4 bases and 2 bases, with 12 bases remaining between them. This CDR3 region has 14 residues. CDR1 is SGHTA, CDR2 FQGNSA, per germline. CDR3 sequence (DNA): TGTGCCAGCAGCTCGTGGACAGACACCTACGAGCAGTACTTC. It specifies CASSSWTDTYEQYF.

The chain has TRBV19 and TRBJ1-2; 8 bases align to TRBD1. J was trimmed by 8 bases and V by 9 bases; bases with no gene match: 11. CDR1 is LNHDA and CDR2 is SQIVND in the germline V gene (reference sequence). CDR3 length equals 13 residues. CDR3: CASRGQGLWGYTF. The CDR3 DNA is TGTGCCAGCCGCGGACAGGGTCTGTGGGGCTACACCTTC.

The J gene is TRBJ2-7, the V gene TRBV7-8; TRBD2 might be the D (5 bases). V was shortened by 1 base and J by 12 bases, with 19 bases between the two germline ends. This CDR3 region has 14 residues. Germline CDR1 is SGHVS and CDR2 is FQNEAQ. CDR3 DNA: TGTGCCAGCAGCTTAGTTCTTGGGGAGAGTAGGCGGTACTTC. Its translation is CASSLVLGESRRYF.

The V and J genes are TRBV27 and TRBJ2-7; TRBD2 agrees at 12 bases. J gave up 2 bases and V 5 bases, and 4 bases lay outside the gene matches. This CDR3 has 15 residues. In germline, CDR1 is MNHEY, CDR2 SMNVEV (reference sequence). The CDR3 spells CASSTLAGGPYEQYF. CDR3 sequence (DNA): TGTGCCAGCAGTACTCTAGCGGGAGGGCCCTACGAGCAGTACTTC.

The chain is built from TRBV28 and TRBJ2-7, with TRBD2 matching 7 bases. V lost 5 bases and J lost 0; bases outside the gene matches: 13. The CDR3 length is 17 residues. In germline, CDR1 is MDHEN, CDR2 SYDVKM. The CDR3 region has the DNA TGTGCCAGCAGTCTCCCGGGGGGTGTCCCGAGCTCCTACGAGCAGTACTTC. Encoded protein: CASSLPGGVPSSYEQYF.

This clone was found many times. This rearrangement joins TRBV11-3 to TRBJ2-1; 12 bases agree with TRBD2. V lost 2 bases, J lost 3 bases, and 2 bases stayed unmatched. The germline V gene has CDR1 SGHNT and CDR2 YENEEA. This CDR3 contains 16 residues. Here the CDR3 reads CASSLRLAGDYNEQFF. The CDR3 DNA reads TGTGCCAGCAGCTTAAGACTAGCGGGAGACTACAATGAGCAGTTCTTC.

The chain links TRBV2 to TRBJ2-5; the D is unclear. The CDR3 is 15 residues long. Germline-derived CDR1 and CDR2 are SNHLY and FYNNEI. Trimming removed 2 bases at V and 4 bases at J, with 14 bases between. In DNA form, the CDR3 reads TGTGCCAGCAGTGAAAACCCGCCGGCTGGAGAGACCCAGTACTTC. This gives the protein CASSENPPAGETQYF.

The V call is TRBV5-5, the J call TRBJ1-1; 9 positions agree with TRBD1. The CDR3 contains 14 residues. Germline V gene sequence: CDR1 SGHKS, CDR2 YYEKEE (reference sequence). The ends lost 7 bases at V and 1 base at J; junction bases unmatched: 5. The CDR3 nucleotides are TGTGCCAGCGGGGACAGGGCCAGGAACACTGAAGCTTTCTTT. Amino acids: CASGDRARNTEAFF.

The V and J genes are TRBV28 and TRBJ1-4, with 7 bases lining up with TRBD1. V was clipped by 6 bases and J by 5 bases; unmatched bases: 12. The CDR3 covers 16 residues. CDR1 and CDR2 from the germline V gene are MDHEN and SYDVKM. DNA for the CDR3: TGTGCCAGCAGCGAACCAGGGGGGTCCGGGAATGAAAAACTGTTTTTT. Its translation: CASSEPGGSGNEKLFF. Filled out from reference TRBV28 and TRBJ1-4, the complete variable domain reads DVKVTQSSRYLVKRTGEKVFLECVQDMDHENMFWYRQDPGLGLRLIYFSYDVKMKEKGDIPEGYSVSREKKERFSLILESASTNQTSMYLCASSEPGGSGNEKLFFGSGTQLSVL.

The chain employs TRBV5-1 and TRBJ2-5, with D possibly being TRBD1 or TRBD2 (5 bases each). The V end lost 2 bases, the J end lost 5 bases, and 13 bases lay between the germline ends. CDR3 length: 14 amino acids. Germline V gene lookup returns CDR1 SGHRS and CDR2 YFSETQ. CDR3 bases: TGCGCCAGCAGCTTCCCGGGGCGGTCGGAGACCCAGTACTTC. As protein: CASSFPGRSETQYF.

Only a few counts were recorded for this clone. V and J are TRBV6-4 and TRBJ1-2; 8 bases map to TRBD1. V lost 0 bases to trimming and J lost 4 bases; unmatched junction nucleotides: 4. The CDR3 has 15 amino acids. Germline V gene sequence: CDR1 MRHNA, CDR2 SNTAGT. In DNA form, the CDR3 reads TGTGCCAGCAGTGACTCGGGAGGACAGGGCTATGGCTACACCTTC. This encodes CASSDSGGQGYGYTF.

This chain links TRBV2 with TRBJ2-1; 11 bases align to TRBD2. Germline CDR1 is SNHLY and CDR2 is FYNNEI. The CDR3 is 16 amino acids. V was pared by 4 bases and J by 7 bases, with 9 bases of the junction left unmatched. DNA for the CDR3: TGTGCCAGCAGTGTCACTAGCGGGAGCAATACGAATGAGCAGTTCTTC. It specifies CASSVTSGSNTNEQFF.

The gene calls are TRBV5-1 and TRBJ2-3; 9 nucleotides line up with TRBD1. Germline CDR1 reads SGHRS; CDR2 reads YFSETQ. V was clipped by 2 bases and J by 4 bases; unmatched bases: 5. The CDR3 is 15 amino acids. The CDR3 here is CASSLQGAGSDTQYF. CDR3 bases: TGCGCCAGCAGCTTACAGGGGGCTGGGTCAGATACGCAGTATTTT.

The chain is built from TRBV20-1 and TRBJ2-5; a possible D gene is TRBD1 (5 bases). The DNA end lines up better with TRBJ2-7; the J call may be wrong. The CDR3 has 11 residues. CDR1 and CDR2 (germline): DFQATT, SNEGSKA (reference sequence). CDR3 amino acids: CSASRDHEQYF. DNA for the CDR3: TGCAGTGCTAGCAGGGATCACGAGCAGTACTTC.

This sequence joins TRBV28 and TRBJ2-7, with TRBD1 matching over 11 bases. The length of the CDR3 is 15 residues. Looked up from germline, CDR1 is MDHEN and CDR2 is SYDVKM. V was pared by 2 bases and J by 5 bases, with 5 bases of the junction left unmatched. CDR3 protein: CASSLPRDRGNEQYF. The CDR3 nucleotides read TGTGCCAGCAGTTTACCGCGGGACAGGGGGAACGAGCAGTACTTC.

This clone was detected only a few times. The rearrangement uses TRBV6-6 and TRBJ2-7, with 11 bases that match TRBD2. V shed 5 bases and J 5 bases; nucleotides not matched to a gene: 8. Germline V gene sequence: CDR1 MNHNY, CDR2 SVGAGI (reference sequence). This CDR3 has 15 amino acids. The CDR3 sequence: CASSRTSGSPHEQYF. The CDR3 bases are TGTGCCAGCAGTCGAACTAGCGGGAGCCCACACGAGCAGTACTTC.

The chain recombines TRBV5-1 with TRBJ2-3, with TRBD2 matching over 10 bases. This CDR3 spans 16 amino acids. Germline CDR1 is SGHRS and CDR2 is YFSETQ. The V and J ends lost 0 bases and 6 bases, in that order; junction bases with no gene match: 7. In DNA, the CDR3 is TGCGCCAGCAGCTTGGGGCTAGCGGGAGTTGGCGATACGCAGTATTTT. Protein: CASSLGLAGVGDTQYF.

CDR3 sequence: CASSLESDTQYF. CDR3 DNA sequence: TGTGCCAGCAGCTTAGAGTCAGATACGCAGTATTTT. The chain recombines TRBV11-3 with TRBJ2-3; no firm D call. CDR1 and CDR2 (germline): SGHNT, YENEEA. The length of the CDR3 is 12 residues. Trimming took off 0 bases at V and 4 bases at J, with 2 bases between the two ends.

The V and J genes are TRBV11-2 and TRBJ1-3, with a possible D match to TRBD1 (6 bases). With 8 bases removed from V and 0 bases from J, the gap between germline ends came to 11 bases. Germline loops: CDR1 SGHAT, CDR2 FQNNGV. There are 14 residues in the CDR3. The CDR3 is CASSGVLSGNTIYF. Written as DNA, the CDR3 is TGTGCCAGCTCAGGGGTCCTCTCTGGAAACACCATATATTTT.

This clone occurred a few times. The chain recombines TRBV18 with TRBJ1-4; no firm D call. Germline CDR1 KGHSH, CDR2 LQKENI. With 3 bases removed from V and 6 bases from J, the gap between germline ends came to 11 bases. CDR3 length: 14 residues. The CDR3 bases are TGTGCCAGCTCACCGGAGTCCTCGGATGAAAAACTGTTTTTT. Translation: CASSPESSDEKLFF.

This clone was found a few times. The genes are TRBV28 and TRBJ1-4, with 7 bases fitting TRBD1. V dropped 5 bases and J dropped 7; count of bases not matched to a gene: 7. This CDR3 is built from 14 residues. Germline V gene lookup returns CDR1 MDHEN and CDR2 SYDVKM. This CDR3 is CASSAGTVSEKLFF. CDR3 coding DNA: TGTGCCAGCAGTGCCGGGACAGTAAGTGAAAAACTGTTTTTT.

DNA of the CDR3: TGTGCCAGCAGCTTCGGCGGTTTCATGAACACTGAAGCTTTCTTT. This gives the protein CASSFGGFMNTEAFF. The chain is built from TRBV5-8 and TRBJ1-1; D remains ambiguous. In germline, CDR1 is SGHTS, CDR2 YDEGEE. Trimming cost V 2 bases and J 0 bases, with 11 bases left between them. The CDR3 spans 15 residues.

This clone has a handful of counts. This chain connects TRBV15 to TRBJ2-7, with 7 bases lining up with TRBD1. Trimming at V came to 8 bases and at J to 4 bases, leaving 2 bases not matched to a gene. Germline loops: CDR1 LNHNV, CDR2 YYDKDF (reference sequence). The CDR3 runs 11 residues. CDR3 sequence (DNA): TGTGCCACCCAGGGACAGTACGAGCAGTACTTC. As protein: CATQGQYEQYF.